These T cell receptor beta chains were read from a single sample in a study of blood T cell repertoires in COVID-19. Sequenced by immunoSEQ multiplex PCR; TCRdb stores in-frame clones only, minus some. The sample holds approximately 330,000 clones, nearly 90% seen once. The sample consisted of PBMCs or T cells enriched from blood (not recorded which). The receptors derive from a woman aged 25 to 39 who had recovered from COVID-19. Both conserved end residues are part of each CDR3. D genes are given only for firm matches. Rows give clone size only sometimes, using once, few, many, or a class for an expanded clone.

j_call | clone_size | v_call | d_call | cdr3_nt | cdr3_aa
TRBJ1-3 | - | TRBV30 | TRBD1 | TGTGCCTGGAGTATTCCGGGACAGGGAGCGGGAAACACCATATATTTT | CAWSIPGQGAGNTIYF
TRBJ1-2 | once | TRBV29-1 | - | TGCAGCGTGAATCGGGGTGGCTATGGCTACACCTTC | CSVNRGGYGYTF
TRBJ2-7 | - | TRBV7-6 | TRBD2 | TGTGCCAGCAGCTGGGGAGGGAGCTCCTACGAGCAGTACTTC | CASSWGGSSYEQYF
TRBJ2-7 | once | TRBV7-9 | - | TGTGCCAGCAGCCTCCTTCGGGGCTCCTACGAGCAGTACTTC | CASSLLRGSYEQYF
TRBJ1-2 | - | TRBV19 | TRBD1 | TGTGCCAGTAGTATCGGGACCGGGACAGGGGAAAAGTATGGCTACACCTTC | CASSIGTGTGEKYGYTF
TRBJ1-1 | once | TRBV6-5 | TRBD1 | TGTGCCAGCAGTTACTCTCCAGGGGGAAACACTGAAGCTTTCTTT | CASSYSPGGNTEAFF
TRBJ1-1 | once | TRBV5-1 | TRBD1 | TGCGCCAGCAGCTTGACAGGGGCTATGAACACTGAAGCTTTCTTT | CASSLTGAMNTEAFF
TRBJ1-1 | few | TRBV2 | TRBD1 | TGTGCCAGCAGGTCAGGGGGGTGGGACACTGAAGCTTTCTTT | CASRSGGWDTEAFF
TRBJ2-1 | - | TRBV11-3 | - | TGTGCCAGCAGCCCTGGGACAGGGGGTCTGGGTAGCGGGAGGGCGGGTGAGCAGTTCTTC | CASSPGTGGLGSGRAGEQFF
TRBJ2-3 | - | TRBV6-5 | TRBD1 | TGTGCCAGCAGGGCTGGGACAGGGTACACAGATACGCAGTATTTT | CASRAGTGYTDTQYF
TRBJ1-6 | - | TRBV4-2 | TRBD1 | TGTGCCAGCAGCCAAGACCGGGACAGGGTCTCCTCCTATAATTCACCCCTCCACTTT | CASSQDRDRVSSYNSPLHF
TRBJ1-1 | - | TRBV7-9 | - | TGTGCCAGCAGCAAAGGACAGTACCACACTGAAGCTTTCTTT | CASSKGQYHTEAFF
TRBJ1-2 | - | TRBV5-6 | - | TGTGCCAGCAGCTTGGCCTTAGGACAGTACTATGGCTACACCTTC | CASSLALGQYYGYTF
TRBJ2-1 | - | TRBV10-3 | - | TGTGCCATCAGTGTCCTCAATGAGCAGTTCTTC | CAISVLNEQFF
TRBJ2-5 | - | TRBV9 | TRBD2 | TGTGCCAGTTCGGGAGGGCTTGAGACCCAGTACTTC | CASSGGLETQYF
TRBJ2-7 | - | TRBV7-9 | - | TGTGCCAGCAGCTTATTGGGGGGTGGTGAGCAGTACTTC | CASSLLGGGEQYF
TRBJ1-2 | - | TRBV19 | TRBD1 | TGTGCCAGTAGTATCCCTGGACAGGGTACGGCCAACTATGGCTACACCTTC | CASSIPGQGTANYGYTF
TRBJ2-5 | - | TRBV14 | TRBD2 | TGTGCCAGCAGCCAAGGACTAGCGGGATTATATGAGACCCAGTACTTC | CASSQGLAGLYETQYF
TRBJ2-2 | - | TRBV2 | - | TGTGCCCTCGGAGACGGGGTGGGGAACACCGGGGAGCTGTTTTTT | CALGDGVGNTGELFF
TRBJ1-1 | - | TRBV18 | TRBD1 | TGTGCCAGCTCTCCGAGGACAGGGACTAATGAAGCTTTCTTT | CASSPRTGTNEAFF
TRBJ1-5 | - | TRBV23-1 | - | TGCGCCAGCAGCCATTTTAAGGAGGGACATCAGCCCCAGCATTTT | CASSHFKEGHQPQHF
TRBJ1-1 | - | TRBV7-9 | - | TGTGCCAGCAGCTTAGGCCCATGGGGGGGGAACACTGAAGCTTTCTTT | CASSLGPWGGNTEAFF
TRBJ2-7 | - | TRBV30 | - | TGTGCCTGGAGAGTCCGCGGAGGTCCCCCCTACGAGCAGTACTTC | CAWRVRGGPPYEQYF
TRBJ2-3 | - | TRBV5-1 | - | TGCGCCAGCAGCTTCTTCCCGGCGGCGGGCACAGATACGCAGTATTTT | CASSFFPAAGTDTQYF
TRBJ2-7 | - | TRBV9 | TRBD2 | TGTGCCAGCAGCCTTACCGGGACTAGGAGCGAGCAGTACTTC | CASSLTGTRSEQYF
TRBJ1-4 | - | TRBV5-1 | - | TGCGCCAGCAGCTTAGCCCGAAGGCAGGGACTTAATGAAAAACTGTTTTTT | CASSLARRQGLNEKLFF
TRBJ1-2 | once | TRBV18 | - | TGTGCCAGCTCACCCGACCCGGAGATCTATGGCTACACCTTC | CASSPDPEIYGYTF
TRBJ2-1 | few | TRBV28 | TRBD2 | TGTGCCAGCAGTAGTAGCGGGAGATTTAATGAGCAGTTCTTC | CASSSSGRFNEQFF
TRBJ2-7 | - | TRBV29-1 | TRBD2 | TGCAGCGTTGAAGATCGCGGGAGGCCCCCCTACGAGCAGTACTTC | CSVEDRGRPPYEQYF
TRBJ1-5 | few | TRBV7-2 | - | TGTGCCAGCAGCTTAGTTAGTGGAGGGACGAATCAGCCCCAGCATTTT | CASSLVSGGTNQPQHF
TRBJ1-2 | - | TRBV14 | - | TGTGCCAGCAGCCATGTAATACGAGAAAATGGCTACACCTTC | CASSHVIRENGYTF
TRBJ2-5 | once | TRBV3-1/TRBV3-2 | - | TGTGCCAGCAGCCAAGCAGGGGGGGAGACCCAGTACTTC | CASSQAGGETQYF
TRBJ2-7 | - | TRBV7-9 | TRBD1 | TGTGCCAGCAGCCCATACAACCCCGGGGACAGGTCACGCTACGAGCAGTACTTC | CASSPYNPGDRSRYEQYF
TRBJ1-3 | - | TRBV7-2 | TRBD1 | TGTGCCAGCAGCAACAGGGGGACAAACACCATATATTTT | CASSNRGTNTIYF
TRBJ2-7 | - | TRBV7-9 | TRBD1 | TGTGCCAGCAGCCTATGGGACAGGGAAAACTTC | CASSLWDRENF
TRBJ2-7 | - | TRBV7-2 | - | TGTGCCAGCAGCTTGGACAAAAGGAGAGCGCAGTACTTC | CASSLDKRRAQYF
TRBJ2-5 | once | TRBV6-2/TRBV6-3 | TRBD2 | TGTGCCAGCAGCCCCATCCCGGGACTAGCGTACCAAGAGACCCAGTACTTC | CASSPIPGLAYQETQYF
TRBJ2-5 | - | TRBV5-4 | - | TGTGCCAGCAGCTTTCAAGCATCTCTAGGGGTTGGGAAGACCCAGTACTTC | CASSFQASLGVGKTQYF
TRBJ2-5 | - | TRBV3-1/TRBV3-2 | - | TGTGCCAGCAGTAAATTCGAAGCTAGGGAGACCCAGTACTTC | CASSKFEARETQYF
TRBJ1-1 | - | TRBV4-3 | - | TGCGCCAGCAGCCAAGCTATCTACGCTGAAGCTTTCTTT | CASSQAIYAEAFF
TRBJ2-1 | - | TRBV25-1 | TRBD1 | TGTGCCAGCAGCTCCCGGGACAGCTACAATGAGCAGTTCTTC | CASSSRDSYNEQFF
TRBJ2-1 | - | TRBV19 | - | TGTGCCAGTAGGGGGACTTGGGGTCTACGGGATGAGCAGTTCTTC | CASRGTWGLRDEQFF
TRBJ2-7 | - | TRBV11-2 | TRBD2 | TGTGCCAGCAGCCTCCTACTAGCGGGAGGGGGCGAGCAGTACTTC | CASSLLLAGGGEQYF
TRBJ1-1 | - | TRBV7-6 | - | TGTGCCAGCAGCCTCGCTGGAGGACTTATGAACACTGAAGCTTTCTTT | CASSLAGGLMNTEAFF
TRBJ1-3 | - | TRBV4-1 | TRBD1 | TGCGCCAGCAGCCAACCGTCCCGGGACAGAGGAAACACCATATATTTT | CASSQPSRDRGNTIYF
TRBJ2-1 | - | TRBV5-1 | TRBD2 | TGCGCCAGCAGCTTCAAACCACTAGCGGGGAGCTCCTACAATGAGCAGTTCTTC | CASSFKPLAGSSYNEQFF
TRBJ1-5 | - | TRBV27 | TRBD1 | TGTGCCAGCAGTTTGTTACAGGGGAATCAGCCCCAGCATTTT | CASSLLQGNQPQHF
TRBJ2-1 | - | TRBV7-2 | - | TGTGCCAGCAGCTTTAGAGTATACAATGAGCAGTTCTTC | CASSFRVYNEQFF
TRBJ2-7 | - | TRBV14 | - | TGTGCCAGCAGCCCGGGGGTCACCTACGAGCAGTACTTC | CASSPGVTYEQYF
TRBJ1-1 | - | TRBV18 | - | TGTGCCAGCTCACCACGGGGGGTATCCCTGAACACTGAAGCTTTCTTT | CASSPRGVSLNTEAFF
TRBJ1-3 | - | TRBV24-1 | - | TGTGCCACCAGTGACCCCGGACTACCGGGAAACACCATATATTTT | CATSDPGLPGNTIYF
TRBJ2-1 | - | TRBV9 | TRBD2 | TGTGCCAGCAGCGCCCAAGCGGGAGATGAGCAGTTCTTC | CASSAQAGDEQFF
TRBJ2-4 | - | TRBV28 | TRBD1 | TGTGCCAGCAGTTTAGTAAGAACCGGGACAGGGGCTAACATTCAGTACTTC | CASSLVRTGTGANIQYF